This T cell receptor beta chain was sequenced for a study of OX40 agonist ivuxolimab in advanced cancers. Produced via immunoSEQ multiplex PCR; TCRdb's table is partial and in-frame only. The repertoire holds 9,500 to 12,000 clones, with about 90% as singletons. Sequencing used CD4+ or CD8+ T cells sorted from blood, obtained in a trial of the OX40 agonist ivuxolimab. This TCR came from an adult with an advanced solid tumor such as melanoma, head and neck, liver or kidney cancer.

CDR3 protein: CASSPGGGPEAFF. DNA of the CDR3: TGTGCCAGCAGCCCGGGAGGGGGCCCTGAAGCTTTCTTT. The chain combines TRBV5-4 with TRBJ1-1; TRBD1 matches at 7 bases. Trimming removed 4 bases from V and 6 bases from J; junction bases left unmatched: 6. Per the germline V gene, CDR1 is SGHNT and CDR2 is YYREEE (reference sequence). The CDR3 runs 13 residues.